This T cell receptor beta chain is from a study of T cell responses to AZD1222 COVID-19 vaccine (dated by TCRdb to the early 2020s). In terms of the full investigation: A total of 233 trial participants underwent TCR sequencing, of whom roughly 210 had received two doses of AZD1222 and 26 had received two doses of the MenACWY control vaccine. Trial participants were enrolled by age into subgroups of 18-55, 56-69 and 70-plus years, and about 150, 27 and 61 TCR-sequenced participants, respectively, were included in these subgroups.

The germline V gene gives CDR1 as SQVTM and CDR2 as ANQGSEA. Trimming takes 3 bases from V and 1 base from J, and the germline ends sit 7 bases apart. The CDR3 goes from the cysteine to the phenylalanine over 13 residues. Only the CDR3 DNA is retained, 39 bases long and in frame from the first base. The sample's time point label, in plain terms: about 28 days (+/-7) after the second vaccine dose. AZD1222 recipients with second doses at about 4 weeks or about 12 weeks were pooled, because spike-specific TCR depth and breadth did not differ between schedules. The vaccinee samples were drawn from two UK trials, COV001 and COV002, one of which was a single-blind randomized controlled phase 2/3 trial testing AZD1222 (ChAdOx1 nCoV-19) in healthy adults. Trial participant PBMC samples were collected at day 0 and day 28 after the second dose for TCRbeta chain sequencing. The CDR3 regions of human TCRbeta chains were analyzed by immunosequencing. Per the authors' processing: Repertoire TCRs were matched against a reference library of SARS-CoV-2-specific TCRs generated with the MIRA antigen-specificity platform. Breadth meant the fraction of unique TCRs that were SARS-CoV-2-associated, whereas depth meant the fraction of total T cells that were SARS-CoV-2-associated. Using the MIRA data, each spike-specific TCR was mapped to the spike region that the TCR reacts to and placed in a CD4 or CD8 class. Log10-transformed breadth and depth values were compared by one-way ANOVA with Sidak's multiple comparisons tests. TCRdb re-hosts the immuneACCESS table, in-frame sequences only. Its copies lack some clones; in the studies checked, an unresolved V gene accounts for under half of them, and the cause for the rest is not known. V and J calls and clone size are copied from that table; D and trimming were computed from the DNA. The sample data list about 72,000 clones, and about 89% of these were observed just once. Clones ranked in the top ten supply roughly 27% of the sample.

The research as a whole found: CD4 TCRs associated with the vaccine covered the entire spike protein, and the dominant responses were in regions 160-218 and 743-854. Conclusions about previously exposed vaccinees are limited, since just a handful of AZD1222 recipients were seropositive for SARS-CoV-2 at baseline. Because no day 14 peak-response samples were available, repertoires were characterized only after the peak T cell response. Most participants were white British and females outnumbered males, and the authors suggested that clonal diversity may have been underestimated. After two AZD1222 doses, spike-specific TCR breadth and depth were significantly higher than at day 0 and than in MenACWY recipients. The 56-69-year group was small, and its depth increase did not reach significance, likely because of low power. Nearly half of unique spike-specific TCRs reportedly recognized epitopes outside regions mutated in the B.1.351 and B.1.1.7 variants.

Comment on this clone: Its antigen remains unidentified. No base quality values were provided; no much bigger clone lies one nucleotide off.

Sequencing used peripheral blood, obtained 28 days after the second AZD1222 dose. This sequence was found in an adult who received the AZD1222 COVID-19 vaccine. Rearrangement joined TRBV29-1 to TRBJ2-1; no D segment can be confidently identified. The CDR3 in this case is CSVDGPSYNEQFF. The nucleotide sequence reads as follows: TGCAGCGTTGACGGACCATCCTACAATGAGCAGTTCTTC.